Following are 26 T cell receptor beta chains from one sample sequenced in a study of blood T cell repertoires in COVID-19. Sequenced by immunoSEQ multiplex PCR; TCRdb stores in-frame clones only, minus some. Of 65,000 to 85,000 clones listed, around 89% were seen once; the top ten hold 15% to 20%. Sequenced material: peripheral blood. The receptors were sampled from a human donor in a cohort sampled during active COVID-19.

The CDR3 sequence is CASSAVSNMNTEAFF. The CDR3, as DNA: TGTGCCAGCTCGGCGGTTTCTAACATGAACACTGAAGCTTTCTTT. The chain has TRBV18 and TRBJ1-1; D ambiguous. V dropped 6 bases and J dropped 0 bases, with 14 bases sitting between them. CDR1 is KGHSH, CDR2 LQKENI, per germline. This CDR3 spans 15 amino acids. The full variable domain, with the rest looked up from reference TRBV18 and TRBJ1-1, is NAGVMQNPRHLVRRRGQEARLRCSPMKGHSHVYWYRQLPEEGLKFMVYLQKENIIDESGMPKERFSAEFPKEGPSILRIQQVVRGDSAAYFCASSAVSNMNTEAFFGQGTRLTVV.

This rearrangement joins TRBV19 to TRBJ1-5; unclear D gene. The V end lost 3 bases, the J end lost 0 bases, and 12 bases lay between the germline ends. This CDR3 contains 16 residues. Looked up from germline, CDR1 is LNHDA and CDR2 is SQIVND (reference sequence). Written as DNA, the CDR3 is TGTGCCAGTAGTATTTTGGGCACCCTTAGCAATCAGCCCCAGCATTTT. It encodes CASSILGTLSNQPQHF.

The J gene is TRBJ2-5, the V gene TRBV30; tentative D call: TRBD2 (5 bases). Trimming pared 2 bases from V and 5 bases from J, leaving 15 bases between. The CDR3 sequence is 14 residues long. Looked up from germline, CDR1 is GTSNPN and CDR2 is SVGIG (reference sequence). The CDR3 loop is CAWSSGKGRETQYF. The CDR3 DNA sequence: TGTGCCTGGAGTTCCGGGAAGGGAAGGGAGACCCAGTACTTC. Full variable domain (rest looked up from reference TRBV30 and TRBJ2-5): SQTIHQWPATLVQPVGSPLSLECTVEGTSNPNLYWYRQAAGRGLQLLFYSVGIGQISSEVPQNLSASRPQDRQFILSSKKLLLSDSGFYLCAWSSGKGRETQYFGPGTRLLVL.

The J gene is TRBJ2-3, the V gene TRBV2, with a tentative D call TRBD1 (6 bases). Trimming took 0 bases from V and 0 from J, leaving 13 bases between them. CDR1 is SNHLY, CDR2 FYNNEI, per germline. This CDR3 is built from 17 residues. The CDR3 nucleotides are TGTGCCAGCAGTGAAGCTGACAGGCGAATGAGCACAGATACGCAGTATTTT. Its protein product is CASSEADRRMSTDTQYF.

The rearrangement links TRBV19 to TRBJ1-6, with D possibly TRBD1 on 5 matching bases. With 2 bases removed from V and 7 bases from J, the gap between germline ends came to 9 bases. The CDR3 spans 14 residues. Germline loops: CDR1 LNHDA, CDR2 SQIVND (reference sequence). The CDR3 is CASSISGLNSPLHF. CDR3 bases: TGTGCCAGTAGTATATCGGGACTAAATTCACCCCTCCACTTT.

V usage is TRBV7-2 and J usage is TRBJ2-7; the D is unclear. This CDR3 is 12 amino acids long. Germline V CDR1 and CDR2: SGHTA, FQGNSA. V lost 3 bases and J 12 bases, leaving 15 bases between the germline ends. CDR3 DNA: TGTGCCAGCAGCTTTCCTCCTGCAGGTCTGTACTTC. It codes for CASSFPPAGLYF.

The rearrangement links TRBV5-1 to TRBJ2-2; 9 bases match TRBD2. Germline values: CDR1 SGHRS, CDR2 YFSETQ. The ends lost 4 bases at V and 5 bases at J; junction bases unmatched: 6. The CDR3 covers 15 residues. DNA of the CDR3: TGCGCCAGCAGCCATAGCGGGAGTTCAACCGGGGAGCTGTTTTTT. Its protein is CASSHSGSSTGELFF.

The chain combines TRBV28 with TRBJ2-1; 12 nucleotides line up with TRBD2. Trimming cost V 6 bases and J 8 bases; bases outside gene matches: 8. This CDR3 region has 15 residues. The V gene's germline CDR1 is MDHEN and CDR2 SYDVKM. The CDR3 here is CASRQLAGGQDEQFF. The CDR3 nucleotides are TGTGCCAGCAGACAACTAGCGGGAGGCCAGGATGAGCAGTTCTTC.

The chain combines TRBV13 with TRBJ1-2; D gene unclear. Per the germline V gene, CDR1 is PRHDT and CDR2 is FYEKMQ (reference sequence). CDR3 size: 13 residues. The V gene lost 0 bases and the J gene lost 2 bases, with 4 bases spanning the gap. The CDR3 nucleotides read TGTGCCAGCAGCTTAGGACAGAACTATGGCTACACCTTC. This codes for CASSLGQNYGYTF.

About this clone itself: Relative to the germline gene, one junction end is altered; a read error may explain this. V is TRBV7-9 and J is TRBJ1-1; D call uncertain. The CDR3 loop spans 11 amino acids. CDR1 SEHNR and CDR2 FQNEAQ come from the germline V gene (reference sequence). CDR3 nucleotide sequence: TGTGCCAGCAGCTCAGCCCGCGGGGTCTTATTT. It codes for CASSSARGVLF.

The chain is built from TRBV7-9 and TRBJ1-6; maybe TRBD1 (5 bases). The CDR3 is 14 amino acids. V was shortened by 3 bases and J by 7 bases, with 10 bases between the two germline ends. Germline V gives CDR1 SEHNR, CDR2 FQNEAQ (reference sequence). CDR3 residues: CASSFGRANSPLHF. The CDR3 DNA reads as TGTGCCAGCAGCTTCGGCAGGGCGAATTCACCCCTCCACTTT.

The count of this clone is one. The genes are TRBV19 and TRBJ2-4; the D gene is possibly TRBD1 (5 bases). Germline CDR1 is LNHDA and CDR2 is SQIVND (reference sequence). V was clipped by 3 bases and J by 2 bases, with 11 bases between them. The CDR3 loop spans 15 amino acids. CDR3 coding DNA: TGTGCCAGTAGTATCGGCGCAGGGTCCAAAAACATTCAGTACTTC. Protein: CASSIGAGSKNIQYF.

CDR3 protein: CASKPAGGVSGNTIYF. The CDR3 region has the DNA TGTGCCAGCAAGCCCGCCGGGGGAGTATCTGGAAACACCATATATTTT. The chain links TRBV28 to TRBJ1-3; TRBD1 might be the D (5 bases). The CDR3 consists of 16 residues. Deletions cut 7 bases from V and 1 base from J, with 17 bases between. The germline gives CDR1 MDHEN, CDR2 SYDVKM. The full variable domain, rest sourced from reference TRBV28 and TRBJ1-3, is DVKVTQSSRYLVKRTGEKVFLECVQDMDHENMFWYRQDPGLGLRLIYFSYDVKMKEKGDIPEGYSVSREKKERFSLILESASTNQTSMYLCASKPAGGVSGNTIYFGEGSWLTVV.

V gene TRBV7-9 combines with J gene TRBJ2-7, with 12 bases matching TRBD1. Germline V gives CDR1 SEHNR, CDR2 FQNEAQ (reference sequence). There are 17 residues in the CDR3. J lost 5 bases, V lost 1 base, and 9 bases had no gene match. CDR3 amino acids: CASSLGDRGRGGNEQYF. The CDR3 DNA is TGTGCCAGCAGCTTAGGGGACAGGGGGCGAGGTGGGAACGAGCAGTACTTC.

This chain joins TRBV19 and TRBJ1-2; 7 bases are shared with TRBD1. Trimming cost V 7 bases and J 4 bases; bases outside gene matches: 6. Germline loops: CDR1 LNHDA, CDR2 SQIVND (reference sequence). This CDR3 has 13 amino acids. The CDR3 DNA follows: TGTGCCAGTACCCCTGGACAGGCCTATGGCTACACCTTC. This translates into CASTPGQAYGYTF.

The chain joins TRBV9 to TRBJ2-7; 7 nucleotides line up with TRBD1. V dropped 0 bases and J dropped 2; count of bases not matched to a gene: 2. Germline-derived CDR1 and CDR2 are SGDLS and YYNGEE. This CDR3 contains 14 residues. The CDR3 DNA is TGTGCCAGCAGCGTAGGACAGGGCGCCTACGAGCAGTACTTC. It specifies CASSVGQGAYEQYF.

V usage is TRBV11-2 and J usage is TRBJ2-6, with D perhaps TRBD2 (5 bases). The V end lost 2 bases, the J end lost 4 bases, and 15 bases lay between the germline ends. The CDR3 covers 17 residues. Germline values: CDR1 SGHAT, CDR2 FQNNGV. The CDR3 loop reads CASSLIRGSPGANVLTF. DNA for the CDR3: TGTGCCAGCAGCTTAATACGGGGAAGCCCCGGGGCCAACGTCCTGACTTTC.

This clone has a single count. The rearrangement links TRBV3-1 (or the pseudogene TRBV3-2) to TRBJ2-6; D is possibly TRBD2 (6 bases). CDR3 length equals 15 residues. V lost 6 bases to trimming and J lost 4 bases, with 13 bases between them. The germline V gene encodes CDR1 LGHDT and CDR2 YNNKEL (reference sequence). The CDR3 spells CASRHWDSGANVLTF. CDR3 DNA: TGTGCCAGCAGACATTGGGACTCCGGGGCCAACGTCCTGACTTTC.

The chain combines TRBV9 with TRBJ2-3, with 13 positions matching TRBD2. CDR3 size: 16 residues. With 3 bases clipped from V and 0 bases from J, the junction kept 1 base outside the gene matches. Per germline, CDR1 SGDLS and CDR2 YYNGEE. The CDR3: CASSELAGGSTDTQYF. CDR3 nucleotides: TGTGCCAGCAGCGAACTAGCGGGGGGGAGCACAGATACGCAGTATTTT.

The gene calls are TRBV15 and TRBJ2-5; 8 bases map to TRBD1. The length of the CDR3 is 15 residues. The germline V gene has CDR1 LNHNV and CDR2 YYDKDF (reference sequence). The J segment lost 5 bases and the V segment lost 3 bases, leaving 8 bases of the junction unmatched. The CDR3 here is CATSSPPGGRETQYF. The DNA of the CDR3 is TGTGCCACCAGCAGTCCCCCAGGGGGCAGGGAGACCCAGTACTTC.

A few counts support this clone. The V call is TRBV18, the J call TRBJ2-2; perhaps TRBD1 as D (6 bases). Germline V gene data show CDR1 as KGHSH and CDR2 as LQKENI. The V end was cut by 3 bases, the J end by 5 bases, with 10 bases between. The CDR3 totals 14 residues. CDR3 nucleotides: TGTGCCAGCTCACCTGGACAGCAAACCGGGGAGCTGTTTTTT. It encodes CASSPGQQTGELFF.

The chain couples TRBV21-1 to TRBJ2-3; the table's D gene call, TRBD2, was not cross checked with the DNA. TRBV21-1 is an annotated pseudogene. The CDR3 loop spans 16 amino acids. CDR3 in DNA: TGTGCCAGCAGCAAAGCTGGGGGGGCTAGCACAGATACGCAGTATTTT. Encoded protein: CASSKAGGASTDTQYF.

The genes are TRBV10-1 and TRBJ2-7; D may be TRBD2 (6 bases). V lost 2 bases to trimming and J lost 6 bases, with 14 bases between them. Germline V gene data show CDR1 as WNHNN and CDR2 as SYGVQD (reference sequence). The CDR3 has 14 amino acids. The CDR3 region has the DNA TGCGCCAGCAGTGAGACACGGGGGTTCGGCGAGCAGTACTTC. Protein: CASSETRGFGEQYF.

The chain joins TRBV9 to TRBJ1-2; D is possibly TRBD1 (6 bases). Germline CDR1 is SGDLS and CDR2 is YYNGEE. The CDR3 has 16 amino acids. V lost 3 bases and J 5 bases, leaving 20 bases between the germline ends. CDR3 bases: TGTGCCAGCAGCGCGTCCCAAGACAGGATTGCTTATGGCTACACCTTC. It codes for CASSASQDRIAYGYTF.

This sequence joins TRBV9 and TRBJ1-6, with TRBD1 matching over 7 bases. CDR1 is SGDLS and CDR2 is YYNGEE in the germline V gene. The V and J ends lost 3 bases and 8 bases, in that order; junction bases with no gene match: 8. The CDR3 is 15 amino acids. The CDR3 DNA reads TGTGCCAGCAGCGCCCTGACAGGGCGTGATTCACCCCTCCACTTT. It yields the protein CASSALTGRDSPLHF.

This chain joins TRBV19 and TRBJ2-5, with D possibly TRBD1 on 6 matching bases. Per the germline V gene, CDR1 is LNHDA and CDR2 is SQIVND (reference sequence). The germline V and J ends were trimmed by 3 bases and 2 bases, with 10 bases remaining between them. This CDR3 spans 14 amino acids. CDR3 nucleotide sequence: TGTGCCAGTAGTATTTGGGGACAACAAGAGACCCAGTACTTC. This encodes CASSIWGQQETQYF. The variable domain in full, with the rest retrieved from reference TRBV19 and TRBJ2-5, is DGGITQSPKYLFRKEGQNVTLSCEQNLNHDAMYWYRQDPGQGLRLIYYSQIVNDFQKGDIAEGYSVSREKKESFPLTVTSAQKNPTAFYLCASSIWGQQETQYFGPGTRLLVL.